Listed below are T cell receptor beta chains from one sample, sequenced in a study of vaccination effects on CD4 cells after COVID-19. Sequenced by immunoSEQ multiplex PCR; TCRdb stores in-frame clones only, minus some. The repertoire holds roughly 76,000 clones, with around 76% as singletons. These TCRs' antigens remain unknown. The starting material was CD4+ T cells from PBMCs cultured with HCoV-229E spike peptides, obtained before COVID-19 vaccination. The receptors here all came from a human donor who received a COVID-19 vaccine. Each CDR3 is given with its conserved first and last residue. D genes are given only for firm matches. The listing skips clone size in some rows; elsewhere it reads once, few, many or a size class.

D gene: NA; clone size: NA; CDR3 length: 17; J gene: TRBJ1-4; V gene: TRBV5-1; CDR3 protein: CASSLVGRGATNEKLFF; CDR3 DNA: TGCGCCAGCAGCTTGGTTGGGCGTGGGGCAACTAATGAAAAACTGTTTTTT
D gene: TRBD1; clone size: NA; CDR3 length: 15; J gene: TRBJ1-5; V gene: TRBV9; CDR3 protein: CASSVGAGGDQPQHF; CDR3 DNA: TGTGCCAGCAGCGTAGGGGCAGGGGGGGATCAGCCCCAGCATTTT
D gene: TRBD1; clone size: NA; CDR3 length: 14; J gene: TRBJ1-5; V gene: TRBV15; CDR3 protein: CATTRDRANQPQHF; CDR3 DNA: TGTGCCACCACCAGGGACAGGGCAAATCAGCCCCAGCATTTT
D gene: NA; clone size: NA; CDR3 length: 15; J gene: TRBJ2-1; V gene: TRBV5-1; CDR3 protein: CASSLVRNSYNEQFF; CDR3 DNA: TGCGCCAGCAGCTTGGTTAGGAACTCCTACAATGAGCAGTTCTTC
D gene: NA; clone size: NA; CDR3 length: 17; J gene: TRBJ1-6; V gene: TRBV19; CDR3 protein: CASSIEGAGGYNSPLHF; CDR3 DNA: TGTGCCAGTAGTATAGAGGGTGCGGGGGGTTATAATTCACCCCTCCACTTT
D gene: NA; clone size: NA; CDR3 length: 14; J gene: TRBJ1-1; V gene: TRBV6-5; CDR3 protein: CASSYSSAAGKAFF; CDR3 DNA: TGTGCCAGCAGTTACTCTTCGGCGGCCGGTAAGGCTTTCTTT
D gene: NA; clone size: NA; CDR3 length: 17; J gene: TRBJ2-3; V gene: TRBV6-2/TRBV6-3; CDR3 protein: CASSYSGGELSTDTQYF; CDR3 DNA: TGTGCCAGCAGTTACTCCGGAGGGGAGTTATCCACAGATACGCAGTATTTT
D gene: TRBD2; clone size: NA; CDR3 length: 17; J gene: TRBJ2-5; V gene: TRBV5-5; CDR3 protein: CASRPLAGGHFGETQYF; CDR3 DNA: TGTGCCAGCAGACCACTAGCGGGGGGGCATTTCGGAGAGACCCAGTACTTC
D gene: NA; clone size: NA; CDR3 length: 13; J gene: TRBJ1-5; V gene: TRBV5-1; CDR3 protein: CASREYSNQPQHF; CDR3 DNA: TGCGCCAGCAGGGAATATAGCAATCAGCCCCAGCATTTT
D gene: NA; clone size: NA; CDR3 length: 13; J gene: TRBJ2-1; V gene: TRBV18; CDR3 protein: CASSPGTDNEQFF; CDR3 DNA: TGTGCCAGCTCCCCAGGTACAGACAATGAGCAGTTCTTC
D gene: TRBD2; clone size: NA; CDR3 length: 16; J gene: TRBJ2-3; V gene: TRBV19; CDR3 protein: CASSTLLAGGPDTQYF; CDR3 DNA: TGTGCCAGTAGTACTCTTCTAGCGGGGGGCCCGGATACGCAGTATTTT
D gene: NA; clone size: NA; CDR3 length: 13; J gene: TRBJ2-5; V gene: TRBV19; CDR3 protein: CASSRGISETQYF; CDR3 DNA: TGTGCCAGTAGTAGAGGTATTAGCGAGACCCAGTACTTC
D gene: TRBD1; clone size: NA; CDR3 length: 13; J gene: TRBJ2-5; V gene: TRBV7-2; CDR3 protein: CASSSQGSETQYF; CDR3 DNA: TGTGCCAGCAGCTCACAGGGGTCCGAGACCCAGTACTTC
D gene: TRBD1; clone size: NA; CDR3 length: 15; J gene: TRBJ2-5; V gene: TRBV6-1; CDR3 protein: CASSERAGGKETQYF; CDR3 DNA: TGTGCCAGCAGTGAACGGGCAGGGGGCAAAGAGACCCAGTACTTC
D gene: NA; clone size: NA; CDR3 length: 15; J gene: TRBJ2-3; V gene: TRBV24-1; CDR3 protein: CATSVWAGSTDTQYF; CDR3 DNA: TGTGCCACCAGTGTTTGGGCAGGGAGCACAGATACGCAGTATTTT
D gene: TRBD1; clone size: NA; CDR3 length: 12; J gene: TRBJ1-5; V gene: TRBV28; CDR3 protein: CASSLSGQGVHF; CDR3 DNA: TGTGCCAGCAGTTTGTCCGGACAGGGGGTGCATTTT
D gene: NA; clone size: NA; CDR3 length: 13; J gene: TRBJ1-1; V gene: TRBV18; CDR3 protein: CASSRTDRVEAFF; CDR3 DNA: TGTGCCAGCTCAAGGACAGACCGTGTTGAAGCTTTCTTT
D gene: NA; clone size: NA; CDR3 length: 13; J gene: TRBJ2-3; V gene: TRBV5-1; CDR3 protein: CASSLKGTDTQYF; CDR3 DNA: TGCGCCAGCAGCCTGAAGGGAACAGATACGCAGTATTTT
D gene: TRBD1; clone size: NA; CDR3 length: 16; J gene: TRBJ1-4; V gene: TRBV19; CDR3 protein: CASSTSYRGTNEKLFF; CDR3 DNA: TGTGCCAGTAGTACCTCATACAGGGGTACTAATGAAAAACTGTTTTTT
D gene: NA; clone size: NA; CDR3 length: 16; J gene: TRBJ1-3; V gene: TRBV28; CDR3 protein: CASSPGGTISGNTIYF; CDR3 DNA: TGTGCCAGCAGTCCCGGAGGGACAATCTCTGGAAACACCATATATTTT
D gene: NA; clone size: NA; CDR3 length: 13; J gene: TRBJ1-4; V gene: TRBV2; CDR3 protein: CASTGRRNEKLFF; CDR3 DNA: TGTGCCAGCACCGGGCGGAGGAATGAAAAACTGTTTTTT
D gene: TRBD1; clone size: NA; CDR3 length: 14; J gene: TRBJ1-1; V gene: TRBV18; CDR3 protein: CASSPLRGPTEAFF; CDR3 DNA: TGTGCCAGCTCACCACTTAGGGGGCCTACTGAAGCTTTCTTT
D gene: TRBD1; clone size: NA; CDR3 length: 11; J gene: TRBJ1-1; V gene: TRBV6-5; CDR3 protein: CASIRTGEAFF; CDR3 DNA: TGTGCCAGCATCAGGACAGGGGAAGCTTTCTTT
D gene: TRBD2; clone size: NA; CDR3 length: 17; J gene: TRBJ2-2; V gene: TRBV5-1; CDR3 protein: CASSPGTSGQNTGELFF; CDR3 DNA: TGCGCCAGCAGCCCTGGGACTAGCGGACAGAACACCGGGGAGCTGTTTTTT
D gene: NA; clone size: NA; CDR3 length: 16; J gene: TRBJ2-5; V gene: TRBV27; CDR3 protein: CASSSGRSPTQETQYF; CDR3 DNA: TGTGCCAGCAGTTCCGGACGGTCACCCACTCAAGAGACCCAGTACTTC
D gene: NA; clone size: NA; CDR3 length: 14; J gene: TRBJ1-3; V gene: TRBV4-3; CDR3 protein: CASSRIDNGNTIYF; CDR3 DNA: TGCGCCAGCAGTCGGATAGACAACGGAAACACCATATATTTT
D gene: NA; clone size: NA; CDR3 length: 16; J gene: TRBJ1-1; V gene: TRBV6-1; CDR3 protein: CASSDRDARSGAEAFF; CDR3 DNA: TGTGCCAGCAGTGACCGGGATGCCCGATCTGGGGCTGAAGCTTTCTTT
D gene: NA; clone size: NA; CDR3 length: 14; J gene: TRBJ2-4; V gene: TRBV5-4; CDR3 protein: CASSNSGAKNIQYF; CDR3 DNA: TGTGCCAGCAGTAATAGCGGAGCCAAAAACATTCAGTACTTC
D gene: NA; clone size: NA; CDR3 length: 11; J gene: TRBJ2-3; V gene: TRBV24-1; CDR3 protein: CATGPTDTQYF; CDR3 DNA: TGTGCCACCGGCCCCACAGATACGCAGTATTTT
D gene: NA; clone size: few; CDR3 length: 13; J gene: TRBJ1-1; V gene: TRBV9; CDR3 protein: CASTPGPNTEAFF; CDR3 DNA: TGTGCCAGCACCCCAGGACCTAACACTGAAGCTTTCTTT
D gene: TRBD1; clone size: few; CDR3 length: 15; J gene: TRBJ1-2; V gene: TRBV7-2; CDR3 protein: CASSSSQTGVGSYTF; CDR3 DNA: TGTGCCAGCAGCTCCAGCCAAACAGGGGTAGGGAGCTACACCTTC
D gene: TRBD2; clone size: NA; CDR3 length: 18; J gene: TRBJ2-3; V gene: TRBV28; CDR3 protein: CASSLRSGVAGVRDTQYF; CDR3 DNA: TGTGCCAGCAGTTTACGTTCCGGCGTAGCGGGGGTTCGGGATACGCAGTATTTT
D gene: NA; clone size: NA; CDR3 length: 14; J gene: TRBJ2-1; V gene: TRBV2; CDR3 protein: CASSGPNSGNEQFF; CDR3 DNA: TGTGCCAGCAGTGGACCAAACAGCGGCAATGAGCAGTTCTTC
D gene: TRBD2; clone size: NA; CDR3 length: 14; J gene: TRBJ2-1; V gene: TRBV3-1/TRBV3-2; CDR3 protein: CASSQLAGRNEQFF; CDR3 DNA: TGTGCCAGCAGCCAATTAGCGGGAAGAAATGAGCAGTTCTTC
D gene: NA; clone size: once; CDR3 length: 13; J gene: TRBJ1-4; V gene: TRBV30; CDR3 protein: CAWSGGNNEKLFF; CDR3 DNA: TGTGCCTGGAGCGGGGGTAATAATGAAAAACTGTTTTTT
D gene: TRBD1; clone size: NA; CDR3 length: 12; J gene: TRBJ1-1; V gene: TRBV6-5; CDR3 protein: CASSYGQGAAFF; CDR3 DNA: TGTGCCAGCAGTTATGGACAGGGGGCTGCTTTCTTT
D gene: NA; clone size: NA; CDR3 length: 15; J gene: TRBJ1-1; V gene: TRBV6-5; CDR3 protein: CASSYSRWARTEAFF; CDR3 DNA: TGTGCCAGCAGTTACTCGAGGTGGGCGCGGACTGAAGCTTTCTTT
D gene: NA; clone size: NA; CDR3 length: 13; J gene: TRBJ2-3; V gene: TRBV19; CDR3 protein: CASIRTGTDTQYF; CDR3 DNA: TGTGCCAGTATACGGACAGGCACAGATACGCAGTATTTT
D gene: TRBD1; clone size: few; CDR3 length: 14; J gene: TRBJ2-1; V gene: TRBV24-1; CDR3 protein: CATSGTGSYNEQFF; CDR3 DNA: TGTGCCACCAGTGGGACAGGGTCTTACAATGAGCAGTTCTTC
D gene: NA; clone size: NA; CDR3 length: 14; J gene: TRBJ1-1; V gene: TRBV5-1; CDR3 protein: CASSLLQGNTEAFF; CDR3 DNA: TGCGCCAGCAGCCTTCTGCAGGGGAACACTGAAGCTTTCTTT
D gene: NA; clone size: NA; CDR3 length: 15; J gene: TRBJ2-5; V gene: TRBV7-9; CDR3 protein: CASSLAGGLQETQYF; CDR3 DNA: TGTGCCAGCAGCTTAGCGGGTGGGCTCCAAGAGACCCAGTACTTC
D gene: NA; clone size: few; CDR3 length: 15; J gene: TRBJ1-1; V gene: TRBV7-9; CDR3 protein: CASSPGTNMNTEAFF; CDR3 DNA: TGTGCCAGCAGCCCCGGGACAAACATGAACACTGAAGCTTTCTTT
D gene: TRBD1; clone size: NA; CDR3 length: 15; J gene: TRBJ1-5; V gene: TRBV5-5; CDR3 protein: CASSLTGTGAQPQHF; CDR3 DNA: TGTGCCAGCAGCCTAACCGGGACAGGTGCCCAGCCCCAGCATTTT
D gene: TRBD1; clone size: NA; CDR3 length: 16; J gene: TRBJ1-1; V gene: TRBV7-8; CDR3 protein: CASSLRGRGSNTEAFF; CDR3 DNA: TGTGCCAGCAGCTTACGGGGCAGGGGGTCGAACACTGAAGCTTTCTTT
D gene: NA; clone size: NA; CDR3 length: 13; J gene: TRBJ1-6; V gene: TRBV2; CDR3 protein: CASSEGSGSPLHF; CDR3 DNA: TGTGCCAGCAGTGAAGGTTCGGGGTCACCCCTCCACTTT